This TCR beta chain is from a study of T cell changes during pregnancy in multiple sclerosis. CDR1 is SGHTA and CDR2 is FQGNSA in the germline V gene. V was clipped by 3 bases and J by 4 bases, with 9 bases between them. This CDR3 has 13 amino acids. The method was immunoSEQ multiplex PCR; TCRdb's version includes in-frame clones alone and lacks a portion of them. The sample has 60,000 or so clones; around 95% are singletons. The rearrangement uses TRBV7-2 and TRBJ1-2; the D gene is possibly TRBD1 (5 bases). The TCR sequence derives from a female donor with multiple sclerosis, enrolled in a pregnancy study. Sequences were derived from CD4+ T cells from peripheral blood mononuclear cells, sampled before pregnancy. The CDR3 region has the DNA TGTGCCAGCAGCTTCGACGGGGGCTATGGCTACACCTTC. This codes for CASSFDGGYGYTF.